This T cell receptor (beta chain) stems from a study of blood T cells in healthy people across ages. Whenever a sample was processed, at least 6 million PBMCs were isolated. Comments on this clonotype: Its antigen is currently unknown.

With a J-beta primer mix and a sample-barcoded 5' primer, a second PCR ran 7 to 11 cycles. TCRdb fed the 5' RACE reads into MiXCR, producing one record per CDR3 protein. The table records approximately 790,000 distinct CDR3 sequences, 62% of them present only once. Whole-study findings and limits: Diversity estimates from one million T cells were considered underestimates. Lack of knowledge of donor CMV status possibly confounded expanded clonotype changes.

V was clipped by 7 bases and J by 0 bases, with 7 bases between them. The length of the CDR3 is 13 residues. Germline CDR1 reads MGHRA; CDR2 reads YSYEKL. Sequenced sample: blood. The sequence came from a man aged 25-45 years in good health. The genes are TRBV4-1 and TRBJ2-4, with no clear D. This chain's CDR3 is CASTDLAKNIQYF. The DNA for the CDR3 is TGCGCCAGCACAGATTTAGCCAAAAACATTCAGTACTTC.